This paragraph reports one TCR beta chain. Treatment reported: oral pan-JAK inhibitor, 5-10 mg twice daily. This entry belongs to a study of CD8+ T cells in alopecia areata. Whole-study context: A 6-month off-drug phase came after tofacitinib, which had lasted 6 to 18 months.

Sequencing relied on a cDNA template that was reverse transcribed from extracted RNA. Produced via immunoSEQ multiplex PCR; TCRdb's table is partial and in-frame only. The sample consists of approximately 210,000 clones, approximately 72% of them appearing once. The CDR3 has 15 residues. V gave up 4 bases and J gave up 2 bases; unmatched junction bases: 8. The germline CDR1 and CDR2 sequences are LNHNV and YYDKDF (reference sequence). The V gene is TRBV15, the J gene TRBJ2-7; TRBD1 matches 7 bases. This material consisted of CD4+ T cells sorted from blood, taken at approximately week 42, from a patient treated with tofacitinib. The receptor was derived from a human donor with alopecia areata. CDR3 sequence (DNA): TGTGCCACCAGCAAGGAAAGGGGGCTTACCTACGAGCAGTACTTC. It is translated as CATSKERGLTYEQYF.